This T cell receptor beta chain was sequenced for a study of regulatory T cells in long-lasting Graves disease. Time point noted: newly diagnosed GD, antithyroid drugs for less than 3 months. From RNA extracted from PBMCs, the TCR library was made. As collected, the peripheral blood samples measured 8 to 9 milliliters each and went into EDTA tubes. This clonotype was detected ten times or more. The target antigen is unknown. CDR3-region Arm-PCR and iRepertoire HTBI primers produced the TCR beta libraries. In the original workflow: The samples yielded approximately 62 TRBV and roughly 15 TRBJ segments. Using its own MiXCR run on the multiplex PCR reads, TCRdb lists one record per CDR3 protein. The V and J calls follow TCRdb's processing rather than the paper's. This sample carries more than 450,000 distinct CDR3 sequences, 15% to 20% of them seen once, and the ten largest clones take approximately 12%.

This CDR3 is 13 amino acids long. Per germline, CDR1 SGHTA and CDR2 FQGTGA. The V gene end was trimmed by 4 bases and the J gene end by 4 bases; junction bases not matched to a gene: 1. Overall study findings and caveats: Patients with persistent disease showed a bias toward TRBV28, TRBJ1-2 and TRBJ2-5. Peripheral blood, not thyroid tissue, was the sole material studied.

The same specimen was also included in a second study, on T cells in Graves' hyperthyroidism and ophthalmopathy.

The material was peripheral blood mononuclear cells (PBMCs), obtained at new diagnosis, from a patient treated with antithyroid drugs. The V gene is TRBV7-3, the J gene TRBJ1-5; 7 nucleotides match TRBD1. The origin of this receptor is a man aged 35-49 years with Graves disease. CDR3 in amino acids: CASSSTGNQPQHF. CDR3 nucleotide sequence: TGTGCCAGCAGCTCGACAGGGAATCAGCCCCAGCATTTT.